These 15 T cell receptor beta chains were sequenced from one sample in a study of low-dose radiotherapy and immunotherapy resistance in tumors. Alpha and beta chains were covered, as first-strand cDNA relied on TRAV- and TRBV-specific primers. TCR amplification used 15 to 20 PCR cycles, a constant-region primer and a V-primer adapter. TCRdb re-analysed the reads in MiXCR, keeping a single row per CDR3 protein. The sample carries 18,000 or so distinct CDR3 sequences, roughly 70% recorded once. These receptors were obtained from a human donor with advanced metastatic prostate, ovarian, gallbladder or colorectal cancer (not recorded which). This table probably holds off-target reads from a library built for another chain.

The chain couples TRBV12-3 or TRBV12-4 to TRBJ1-1; D gene ambiguous. Trimming took off 6 bases at V and 10 bases at J, with 15 bases between the two ends. The CDR3 consists of 12 residues. Here the CDR3 reads CASSSTRSGAFF. The DNA for the CDR3 is TGTGCCAGCAGCTCTACAAGATCGGGAGCTTTCTTT.

This clonotype was counted only a few times. The chain links TRBV28 to TRBJ2-3, with D possibly TRBD2 on 6 matching bases. Germline loops: CDR1 MDHEN, CDR2 SYDVKM. The CDR3 extends over 13 amino acids. Trimming removed 9 bases at V and 8 bases at J, with 18 bases between. Here the CDR3 reads CASWDSDRGTQYF. The CDR3 bases are TGTGCCAGTTGGGACTCTGACAGAGGTACGCAGTATTTT.

The chain is built from TRBV19 and TRBJ1-6, with 10 bases that match TRBD1. This CDR3 comprises 18 residues. The V segment lost 1 base and the J segment 7 bases; nucleotides outside the gene matches: 10. Per the germline V gene, CDR1 is LNHDA and CDR2 is SQIVND (reference sequence). Here the CDR3 reads CASSIVRQGALKNSPLHF. The CDR3 nucleotides read TGTGCCAGTAGTATAGTTCGACAGGGGGCATTGAAGAATTCACCCCTCCACTTT.

The chain couples TRBV5-5 to TRBJ2-7; a possible D gene is TRBD2 (6 bases). The CDR3 is 15 residues long. The V gene lost 0 bases and the J gene lost 7 bases, with 17 bases spanning the gap. CDR1 and CDR2 from the germline V gene are SGHKS and YYEKEE (reference sequence). CDR3 coding DNA: TGTGCCAGCAGCTTGGCCGGGAGTTCCTCGGGGGAGCAGTACTTC. Amino acid sequence: CASSLAGSSSGEQYF. The full variable domain, with the rest looked up from reference TRBV5-5 and TRBJ2-7, is DAGVTQSPTHLIKTRGQQVTLRCSPISGHKSVSWYQQVLGQGPQFIFQYYEKEERGRGNFPDRFSARQFPNYSSELNVNALLLGDSALYLCASSLAGSSSGEQYFGPGTRLTVT.

The V and J genes are TRBV19 and TRBJ1-5; the match to TRBD1 covers 7 bases. The germline CDR1 and CDR2 sequences are LNHDA and SQIVND (reference sequence). CDR3 length equals 16 residues. The V and J ends lost 0 bases and 4 bases, in that order; junction bases with no gene match: 6. Written as DNA, the CDR3 is TGTGCCAGTAGTATAGATACGGGACAGCGGAATCAGCCCCAGCATTTT. Its protein product is CASSIDTGQRNQPQHF.

This clonotype was recorded a few times. This rearrangement joins TRBV29-1 to TRBJ2-5; 7 positions match TRBD2. V was clipped by 6 bases and J by 5 bases; unmatched bases: 6. Germline V lookup: CDR1 SQVTM, CDR2 ANQGSEA. The CDR3 totals 12 residues. CDR3 amino acids: CSVGTSVETQYF. CDR3 nucleotides: TGCAGCGTGGGTACTAGCGTGGAGACCCAGTACTTC.

J is TRBJ1-4 and V is TRBV28; D uncertain. CDR1 and CDR2 (germline): MDHEN, SYDVKM. V was pared by 7 bases and J by 8 bases, with 20 bases between. The CDR3 has 15 amino acids. This CDR3 is CASNDRRVKDEKLFF. The CDR3 DNA reads as TGTGCCAGCAACGACCGACGGGTCAAGGACGAAAAACTGTTTTTT.

This chain's CDR3 is CASSPLGGWHEQFF. DNA of the CDR3: TGTGCCAGCTCACCACTGGGGGGCTGGCATGAGCAGTTCTTC. This chain connects TRBV18 to TRBJ2-1; either TRBD1 or TRBD2 may fit D (6 bases each). Trimming removed 1 base from V and 8 bases from J, with 12 bases in between. Germline V gene data show CDR1 as KGHSH and CDR2 as LQKENI. The CDR3 totals 14 residues.

This clonotype was seen a single time. The chain carries TRBV2 and TRBJ2-2, with D perhaps matching TRBD1 or TRBD2 (5 bases each). V was shortened by 3 bases and J by 3 bases, with 8 bases between the two germline ends. The CDR3 covers 14 residues. Germline V gene sequence: CDR1 SNHLY, CDR2 FYNNEI. CDR3 DNA sequence: TGTGCCAGCAGTGAGGGGGAGTACACCGGGGAGCTGTTTTTT. Translating gives CASSEGEYTGELFF.

This chain uses TRBV29-1 with TRBJ2-1; D remains ambiguous. CDR3 length: 11 amino acids. V gave up 4 bases and J gave up 2 bases, with 3 bases separating them. Germline V gene lookup returns CDR1 SQVTM and CDR2 ANQGSEA. The CDR3 DNA reads TGCAGCGTTGGACCCTACAATGAGCAGTTCTTC. It codes for CSVGPYNEQFF.

The chain couples TRBV2 to TRBJ2-2, with D tentatively TRBD2 (7 bases). Between the trimmed V and J ends, which lost 3 bases and 4 bases, there was a span of 15 bases. From germline, CDR1 is SNHLY and CDR2 FYNNEI. CDR3 size: 16 residues. The CDR3 sequence: CASSDPGGAGTGELFF. CDR3 nucleotides: TGTGCCAGCAGTGACCCTGGGGGGGCCGGCACCGGGGAGCTGTTTTTT.

This clonotype showed up just once. The chain links TRBV29-1 to TRBJ1-2; D is perhaps TRBD1 (5 bases). Germline CDR1 SQVTM, CDR2 ANQGSEA. The CDR3 loop spans 13 amino acids. Trimming took 5 bases from V and 10 from J, leaving 20 bases between them. CDR3 in amino acids: CSVRSRGRVDYTF. The CDR3 coding sequence is TGCAGCGTTCGATCCCGGGGCAGGGTAGACTACACCTTC. Together with reference TRBV29-1 and TRBJ1-2, the CDR3 gives the full variable domain: SAVISQKPSRDICQRGTSLTIQCQVDSQVTMMFWYRQQPGQSLTLIATANQGSEATYESGFVIDKFPISRPNLTFSTLTVSNMSPEDSSIYLCSVRSRGRVDYTFGSGTRLTVV.

The chain joins TRBV27 to TRBJ1-6; 8 nucleotides match TRBD1. This CDR3 has 16 amino acids. The V segment lost 3 bases and the J segment 9 bases; nucleotides outside the gene matches: 10. Germline V CDR1 and CDR2: MNHEY, SMNVEV (reference sequence). The CDR3 bases are TGTGCCAGCAGTTTGATGACAGGGGCTTTGGGTTCACCCCTCCACTTT. The encoded protein is CASSLMTGALGSPLHF.

This clonotype was observed a single time. The V call is TRBV18, the J call TRBJ2-3, with 10 bases fitting TRBD2. The CDR3 covers 16 residues. V lost 3 bases, J lost 2 bases, and 5 bases stayed unmatched. Germline loops: CDR1 KGHSH, CDR2 LQKENI. Written as DNA, the CDR3 is TGTGCCAGCTCACCTAGAGGACTAGCGGCCACAGATACGCAGTATTTT. Translation: CASSPRGLAATDTQYF.

This clonotype was seen once. The V gene is TRBV4-1, the J gene TRBJ2-7, with 10 bases identical to TRBD2. After removal of 4 bases from V and 1 base from J, the junction contained 4 bases not matched to a gene. Germline CDR1 and CDR2: MGHRA and YSYEKL. This CDR3 region has 15 residues. In DNA, the CDR3 is TGCGCCAGCAGCCCTCATAGCGGGGGGTCCTACGAGCAGTACTTC. Translating it yields CASSPHSGGSYEQYF.